This is a list of T cell receptor beta chains from one sample in a study of identical twins. TCRdb reprocessed the 5' RACE reads via MiXCR and lists one record per CDR3 protein. The table includes some 790,000 distinct CDR3 sequences, 15% to 20% detected once. This sample also belongs to another study, concerning T cells expressing NK-cell markers.

The source material was PBMCs. The receptors here all came from a woman between 18 and 29 years old in good health. The CDR3 runs from the conserved cysteine through the conserved F or W. The D gene is left open where the match is weak. Size is stated for part of the rows, as once, few or many counts, or as a class when the clone is expanded.

abundance	v_gene	len	d_gene	j_gene	CDR3nt	CDR3aa
few	TRBV7-9	14	.	TRBJ1-5	TGTGCCAGCAGCCCCTGGGGTCGTGATCAGCCCCAGCATTTT	CASSPWGRDQPQHF
few	TRBV6-1	15	TRBD1	TRBJ2-3	TGTGCCAGCAGTACAGGACAGGGGGTGTCAGATACGCAGTATTTT	CASSTGQGVSDTQYF
.	TRBV6-2/TRBV6-3	14	.	TRBJ1-2	TGTGCCAGCAGACTACAGGGTTTGGACTATGGCTACACCTTC	CASRLQGLDYGYTF
few	TRBV12-3/TRBV12-4	14	.	TRBJ2-5	TGTGCCAGCAGTTTAGGACTAGTTCAGCAGACCCAGTACTTC	CASSLGLVQQTQYF
few	TRBV12-3/TRBV12-4	13	TRBD1	TRBJ2-7	TGTGCCAGCAGTTATGGACAGGGAGGCGAGCAGTACTTC	CASSYGQGGEQYF
.	TRBV10-1	18	TRBD1	TRBJ2-3	TGCGCCAGCAGTGGACCGGGACAGGGGGCTTCGAGCACAGATACGCAGTATTTT	CASSGPGQGASSTDTQYF
.	TRBV6-2/TRBV6-3	17	TRBD2	TRBJ2-7	TGTGCCAGCAGTTGGAGCGGGAGAGAAATTGCCTCCTCCGAGCAGTACTTC	CASSWSGREIASSEQYF
.	TRBV11-2	18	.	TRBJ2-1	TGTGCCAGCACTAGAGCGGGCCCCAGGAGGGGCTCCTACAATGAGCAGTTCTTC	CASTRAGPRRGSYNEQFF
few	TRBV6-2/TRBV6-3	13	.	TRBJ2-7	TGTGCCAGCAGTTACTCGATACTCAGTGAGCAGTACTTC	CASSYSILSEQYF
.	TRBV12-3/TRBV12-4	14	TRBD1	TRBJ2-7	TGTGCCAGCAGTTTCGGGGACAGGGACTACGAGCAGTACTTC	CASSFGDRDYEQYF
few	TRBV12-3/TRBV12-4	12	.	TRBJ1-2	TGTGCCAGCAGCCTTTCGGAGGTCCGATACACCTTC	CASSLSEVRYTF
many	TRBV6-5	13	.	TRBJ1-1	TGTGCCAGCAGTTACTCGATGAACACTGAAGCTTTCTTT	CASSYSMNTEAFF
few	TRBV13	17	.	TRBJ2-5	TGTGCCAGCAGCCCCGAGGGTAGGGGAGGCCGGCGGGAGACCCAGTACTTC	CASSPEGRGGRRETQYF
few	TRBV10-3	11	.	TRBJ2-5	TGTGCCGTCCGGGGTGGAGAGACCCAGTACTTC	CAVRGGETQYF
.	TRBV5-5	14	.	TRBJ1-1	TGTGCCAGCAGCGCTAACCGGGGGGACACTGAAGCTTTCTTT	CASSANRGDTEAFF
few	TRBV10-2	16	TRBD2	TRBJ2-7	TGCGCCAGCAGTGAGTCGACCGAGCGGGGGCAGCGGGAGCAGTACTTC	CASSESTERGQREQYF
.	TRBV7-8	14	TRBD1	TRBJ2-7	TGTGCCAGCAGCTCGACGGGACAGACCTACGAGCAGTACTTC	CASSSTGQTYEQYF
.	TRBV12-3/TRBV12-4	14	.	TRBJ1-1	TGTGCCAGCAGTTTTCATAGGCGAAACACTGAAGCTTTCTTT	CASSFHRRNTEAFF
few	TRBV20-1	12	TRBD1	TRBJ2-5	TGCAGTGCTGGACAGGGGGCAGAGACCCAGTACTTC	CSAGQGAETQYF
.	TRBV10-3	13	TRBD2	TRBJ2-7	TGTGCCATCTCCCGGGGGGAGATGGGCGAGCAGTACTTC	CAISRGEMGEQYF
few	TRBV19	16	.	TRBJ2-1	TGTGCCAGTAGTATAGGTGCCGGGTTGACCTACAATGAGCAGTTCTTC	CASSIGAGLTYNEQFF
once	TRBV3-1	18	.	TRBJ2-7	TGTGCCAGCAGCCAACCCGGAGAAGTAGGGAGATCCTCCTACGAGCAGTACTTC	CASSQPGEVGRSSYEQYF
.	TRBV19	14	.	TRBJ2-1	TGTGCCAGTAGTGTGTCCGGGCGGGACAATGAGCAGTTCTTC	CASSVSGRDNEQFF
.	TRBV7-9	16	.	TRBJ2-2	TGTGCCAGCAGCTTATTACCAGGGGCTACTACCGGGGAGCTGTTTTTT	CASSLLPGATTGELFF
few	TRBV20-1	13	.	TRBJ1-1	TGCAGTGCTAGGGTCCCTTTGAACACTGAAGCTTTCTTT	CSARVPLNTEAFF
many	TRBV12-3/TRBV12-4	14	TRBD1	TRBJ1-2	TGTGCCAGCAGATCAGGGGGCGCGAACTATGGCTACACCTTC	CASRSGGANYGYTF
few	TRBV5-1	14	.	TRBJ1-1	TGCGCCACCTCAAGGGGGGCCTTGAACACTGAAGCTTTCTTT	CATSRGALNTEAFF
.	TRBV12-3/TRBV12-4	16	TRBD1	TRBJ1-5	TGTGCCAGCACCCTCCTGGACAGGGGCGACAATCAGCCCCAGCATTTT	CASTLLDRGDNQPQHF
.	TRBV5-1	16	TRBD2	TRBJ2-3	TGCGCCAGCAGCGTATTAGCGGGGGGGCACACAGATACGCAGTATTTT	CASSVLAGGHTDTQYF
few	TRBV10-3	14	TRBD2	TRBJ2-3	TGTGCCATCACCGCGACTAGCTCAACAGATACGCAGTATTTT	CAITATSSTDTQYF
.	TRBV6-1	15	.	TRBJ1-1	TGTGCCAGCAGTGGGGGACGAGCGACGGTGAAAGGAGCTTTCTTT	CASSGGRATVKGAFF
.	TRBV20-1	14	.	TRBJ2-3	TGCAGTGCAAGAGGGCGGGATAGGACAGATACGCAGTATTTT	CSARGRDRTDTQYF
.	TRBV21-1	18	.	TRBJ1-6	TGTGCCAGCAGCGCCCTCAGGTGGGGGACGGTGTGGTATTCACCCCTCCACTTT	CASSALRWGTVWYSPLHF
.	TRBV20-1	12	.	TRBJ2-3	TGCAGTGCTAGCAGGGGACCAGATACGCAGTATTTT	CSASRGPDTQYF
.	TRBV6-4	12	.	TRBJ2-1	TGTGCCACTTGGACCGGGGTAGGTGAGCAGTTCTTC	CATWTGVGEQFF
.	TRBV9	15	TRBD2	TRBJ2-1	TGTGCCAGCAGCGTCCTAGGAAGCGGGGCAGGTGAGCAGTTCTTC	CASSVLGSGAGEQFF
.	TRBV12-3/TRBV12-4	13	.	TRBJ2-4	TGTGCCAGCAGTTTAGCGCCCGGGGATATTCAGTACTTC	CASSLAPGDIQYF
few	TRBV20-1	14	TRBD1	TRBJ1-1	TGCAGTGCCAACCCGACCCAGGGGGCCACTGAAGCTTTCTTT	CSANPTQGATEAFF
.	TRBV10-1	15	.	TRBJ2-1	TGCGCCAGCAGTGATACGGGCAGGGGTAAGAATGAGCAGTTCTTC	CASSDTGRGKNEQFF
.	TRBV4-3	13	.	TRBJ2-5	TGCGCCAGCAGCCAAGAACACCGAGAGACCCAGTACTTC	CASSQEHRETQYF
.	TRBV6-5	14	.	TRBJ2-7	TGTGCCAGCAGTTACTCGGCAGGGATCTACGAGCAGTACTTC	CASSYSAGIYEQYF
.	TRBV7-3	15	.	TRBJ2-7	TGTGCCAGCAGCTTAATGGTGTCCCAGGGCTACGAGCAGTACTTC	CASSLMVSQGYEQYF